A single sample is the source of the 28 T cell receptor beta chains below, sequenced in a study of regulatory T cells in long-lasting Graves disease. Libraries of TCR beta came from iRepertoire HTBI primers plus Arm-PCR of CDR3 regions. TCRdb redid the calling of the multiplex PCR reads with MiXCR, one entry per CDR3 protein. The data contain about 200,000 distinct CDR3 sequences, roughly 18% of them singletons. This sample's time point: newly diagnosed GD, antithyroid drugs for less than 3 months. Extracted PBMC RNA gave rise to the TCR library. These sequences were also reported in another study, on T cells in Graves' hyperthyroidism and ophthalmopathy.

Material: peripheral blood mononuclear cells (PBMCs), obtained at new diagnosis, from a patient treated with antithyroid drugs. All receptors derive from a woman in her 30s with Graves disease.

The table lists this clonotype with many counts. CDR3 residues: CSAPGGGNTDTQYF. CDR3 bases: TGCAGTGCCCCGGGGGGCGGGAACACAGATACGCAGTATTTT. The chain has TRBV20-1 and TRBJ2-3; D might be TRBD2 (7 bases). The germline V gene has CDR1 DFQATT and CDR2 SNEGSKA (reference sequence). This CDR3 is built from 14 residues. V lost 6 bases to trimming and J lost 2 bases, with 15 bases between them.

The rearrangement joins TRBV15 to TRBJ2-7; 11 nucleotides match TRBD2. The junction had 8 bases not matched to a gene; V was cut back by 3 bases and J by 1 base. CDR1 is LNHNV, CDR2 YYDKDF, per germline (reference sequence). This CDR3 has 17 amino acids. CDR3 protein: CATSSDEGLAVSYEQYF. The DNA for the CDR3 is TGTGCCACCAGCAGCGATGAGGGACTAGCGGTGTCCTACGAGCAGTACTTC.

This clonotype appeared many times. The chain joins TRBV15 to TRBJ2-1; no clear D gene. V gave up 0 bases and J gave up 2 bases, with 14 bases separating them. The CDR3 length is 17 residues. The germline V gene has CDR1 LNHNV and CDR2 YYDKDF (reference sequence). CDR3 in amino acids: CATSREGVGRAYNEQFF. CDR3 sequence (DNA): TGTGCCACCAGCAGAGAGGGCGTGGGCAGAGCCTACAATGAGCAGTTCTTC.

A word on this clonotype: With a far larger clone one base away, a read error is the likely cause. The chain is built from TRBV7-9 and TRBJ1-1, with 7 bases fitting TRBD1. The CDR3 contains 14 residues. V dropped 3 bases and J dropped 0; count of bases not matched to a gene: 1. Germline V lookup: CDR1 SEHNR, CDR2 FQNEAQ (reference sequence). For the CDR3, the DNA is TGTGCCAGCAGCTTCGGACAGGTGAACACTGAAGCTTTCTTT. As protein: CASSFGQVNTEAFF. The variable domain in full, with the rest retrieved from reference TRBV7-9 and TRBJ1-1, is DTGVSQNPRHKITKRGQNVTFRCDPISEHNRLYWYRQTLGQGPEFLTYFQNEAQLEKSRLLSDRFSAERPKGSFSTLEIQRTEQGDSAMYLCASSFGQVNTEAFFGQGTRLTVV.

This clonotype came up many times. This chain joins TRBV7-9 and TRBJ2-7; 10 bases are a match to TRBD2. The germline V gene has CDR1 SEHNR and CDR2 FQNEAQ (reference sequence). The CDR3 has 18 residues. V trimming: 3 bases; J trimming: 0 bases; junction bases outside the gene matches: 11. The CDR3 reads CASSFRASGSRDSYEQYF. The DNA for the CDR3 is TGTGCCAGCAGCTTTAGGGCTAGCGGGAGTAGGGACTCCTACGAGCAGTACTTC. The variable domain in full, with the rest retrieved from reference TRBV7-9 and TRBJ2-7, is DTGVSQNPRHKITKRGQNVTFRCDPISEHNRLYWYRQTLGQGPEFLTYFQNEAQLEKSRLLSDRFSAERPKGSFSTLEIQRTEQGDSAMYLCASSFRASGSRDSYEQYFGPGTRLTVT.

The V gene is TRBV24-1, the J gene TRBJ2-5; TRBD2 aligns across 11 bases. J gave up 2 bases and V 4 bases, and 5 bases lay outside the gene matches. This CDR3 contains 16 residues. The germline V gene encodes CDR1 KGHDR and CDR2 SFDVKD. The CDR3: CATSDPGTSGQETQYF. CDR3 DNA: TGTGCCACCAGTGACCCTGGGACTAGCGGACAAGAGACCCAGTACTTC.

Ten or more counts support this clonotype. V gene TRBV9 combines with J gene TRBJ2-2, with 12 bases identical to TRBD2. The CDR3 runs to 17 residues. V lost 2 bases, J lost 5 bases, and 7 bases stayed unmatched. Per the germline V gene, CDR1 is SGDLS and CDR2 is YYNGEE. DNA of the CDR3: TGTGCCAGCAGCGTCCCGACTAGCGGGGGAGGGACCGGGGAGCTGTTTTTT. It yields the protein CASSVPTSGGGTGELFF.

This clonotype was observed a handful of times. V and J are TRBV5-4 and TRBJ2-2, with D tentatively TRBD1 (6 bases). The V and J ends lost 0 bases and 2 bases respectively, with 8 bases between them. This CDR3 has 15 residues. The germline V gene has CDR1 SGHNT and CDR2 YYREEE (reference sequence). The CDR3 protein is CASSLGTDNTGELFF. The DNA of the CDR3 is TGTGCCAGCAGCTTGGGGACAGATAACACCGGGGAGCTGTTTTTT.

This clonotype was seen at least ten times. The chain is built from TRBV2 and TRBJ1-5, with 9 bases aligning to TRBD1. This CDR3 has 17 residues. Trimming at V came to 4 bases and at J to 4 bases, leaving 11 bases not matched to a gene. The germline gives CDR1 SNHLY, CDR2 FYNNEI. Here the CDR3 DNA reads TGTGCCAGCAGTGCACCGGGACAGGGTTGGGGGAATCAGCCCCAGCATTTT. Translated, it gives CASSAPGQGWGNQPQHF.

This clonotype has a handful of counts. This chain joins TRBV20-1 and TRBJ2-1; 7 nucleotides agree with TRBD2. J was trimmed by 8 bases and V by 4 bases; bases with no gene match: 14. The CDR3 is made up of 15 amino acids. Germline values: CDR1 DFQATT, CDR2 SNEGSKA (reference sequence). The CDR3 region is CSAKPNAGDVDEQFF. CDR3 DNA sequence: TGCAGTGCTAAACCCAACGCGGGGGATGTCGATGAGCAGTTCTTC.

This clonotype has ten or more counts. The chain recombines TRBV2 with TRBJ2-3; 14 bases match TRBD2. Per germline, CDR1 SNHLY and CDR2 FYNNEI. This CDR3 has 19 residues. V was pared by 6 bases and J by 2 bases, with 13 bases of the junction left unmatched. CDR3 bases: TGTGCCAGCAGCTACCGCCGACTAGCGGGAGGGGGAGACACAGATACGCAGTATTTT. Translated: CASSYRRLAGGGDTDTQYF.

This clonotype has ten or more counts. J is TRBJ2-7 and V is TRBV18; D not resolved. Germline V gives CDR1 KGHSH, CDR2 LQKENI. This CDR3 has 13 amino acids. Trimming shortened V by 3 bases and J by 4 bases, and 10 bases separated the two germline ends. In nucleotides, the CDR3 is TGTGCCAGCTCACCCACCCGAACTTACGAGCAGTACTTC. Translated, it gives CASSPTRTYEQYF. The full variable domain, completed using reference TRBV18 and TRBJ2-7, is NAGVMQNPRHLVRRRGQEARLRCSPMKGHSHVYWYRQLPEEGLKFMVYLQKENIIDESGMPKERFSAEFPKEGPSILRIQQVVRGDSAAYFCASSPTRTYEQYFGPGTRLTVT.

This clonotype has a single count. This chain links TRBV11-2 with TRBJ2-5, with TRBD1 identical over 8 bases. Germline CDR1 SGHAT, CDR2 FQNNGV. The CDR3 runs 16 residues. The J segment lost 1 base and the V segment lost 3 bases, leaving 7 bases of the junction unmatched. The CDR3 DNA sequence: TGTGCCAGCAGCTTTGGCAGGGGGCGATCCCAAGAGACCCAGTACTTC. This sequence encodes CASSFGRGRSQETQYF.

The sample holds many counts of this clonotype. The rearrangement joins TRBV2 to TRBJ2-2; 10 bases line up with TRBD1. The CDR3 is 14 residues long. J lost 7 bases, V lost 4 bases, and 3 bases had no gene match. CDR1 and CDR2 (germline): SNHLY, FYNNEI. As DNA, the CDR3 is TGTGCCAGCAGTGGACAGGGGGCGGTCGGGGAGCTGTTTTTT. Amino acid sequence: CASSGQGAVGELFF.

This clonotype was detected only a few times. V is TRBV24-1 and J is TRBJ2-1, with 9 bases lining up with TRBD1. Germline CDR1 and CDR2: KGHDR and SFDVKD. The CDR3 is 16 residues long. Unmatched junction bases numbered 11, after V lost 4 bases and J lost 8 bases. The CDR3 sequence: CATSDSTGGNLYEQFF. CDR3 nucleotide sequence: TGTGCCACCAGTGACTCGACAGGGGGTAATCTCTATGAGCAGTTCTTC.

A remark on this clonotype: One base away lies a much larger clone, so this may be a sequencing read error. The CDR3: CASGWNSIQETQYF. DNA of the CDR3: TGTGCCAGCGGTTGGAACAGCATCCAAGAGACCCAGTACTTC. The chain carries TRBV6-5 and TRBJ2-5; D is undetermined. Trimming stripped 8 bases from V and 1 base from J, with 14 bases between. The CDR3 length is 14 residues. Germline V lookup: CDR1 MNHEY, CDR2 SVGAGI.

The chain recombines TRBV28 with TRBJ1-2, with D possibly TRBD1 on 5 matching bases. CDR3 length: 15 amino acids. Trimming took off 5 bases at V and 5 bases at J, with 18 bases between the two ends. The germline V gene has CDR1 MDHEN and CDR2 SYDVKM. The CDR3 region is CASSPYGGAVYGYTF. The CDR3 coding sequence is TGTGCCAGCAGTCCCTACGGAGGGGCGGTTTATGGCTACACCTTC.

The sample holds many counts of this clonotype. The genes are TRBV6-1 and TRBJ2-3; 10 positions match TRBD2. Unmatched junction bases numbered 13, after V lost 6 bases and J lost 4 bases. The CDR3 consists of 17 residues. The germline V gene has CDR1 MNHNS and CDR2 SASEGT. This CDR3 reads CASSPPRSGGAPDTQYF. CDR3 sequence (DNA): TGTGCCAGCAGCCCCCCCCGGAGCGGGGGGGCCCCAGATACGCAGTATTTT.

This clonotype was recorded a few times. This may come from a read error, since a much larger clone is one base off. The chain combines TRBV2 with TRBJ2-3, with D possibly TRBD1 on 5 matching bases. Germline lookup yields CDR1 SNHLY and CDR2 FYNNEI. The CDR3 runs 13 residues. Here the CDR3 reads CASSEPGTGTQYF. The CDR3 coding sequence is TGTGCCAGCAGCGAGCCTGGCACAGGTACGCAGTATTTT. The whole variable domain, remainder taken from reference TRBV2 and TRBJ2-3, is EPEVTQTPSHQVTQMGQEVILRCVPISNHLYFYWYRQILGQKVEFLVSFYNNEISEKSEIFDDQFSVERPDGSNFTLKIRSTKLEDSAMYFCASSEPGTGTQYFGPGTRLTVL.

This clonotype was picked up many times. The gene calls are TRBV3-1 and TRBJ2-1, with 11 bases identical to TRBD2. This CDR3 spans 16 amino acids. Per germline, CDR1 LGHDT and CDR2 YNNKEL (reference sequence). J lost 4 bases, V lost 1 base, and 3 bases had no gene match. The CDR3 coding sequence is TGTGCCAGCAGCCAAGGACTAGCGGGACCTTACAATGAGCAGTTCTTC. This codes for CASSQGLAGPYNEQFF.

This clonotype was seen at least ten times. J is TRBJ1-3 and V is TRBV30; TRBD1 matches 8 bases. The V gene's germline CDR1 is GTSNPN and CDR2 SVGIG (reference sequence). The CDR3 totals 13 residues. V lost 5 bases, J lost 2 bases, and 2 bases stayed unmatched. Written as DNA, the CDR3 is TGTGCCTGGGGACAGGGCCCTGGAAACACCATATATTTT. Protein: CAWGQGPGNTIYF.

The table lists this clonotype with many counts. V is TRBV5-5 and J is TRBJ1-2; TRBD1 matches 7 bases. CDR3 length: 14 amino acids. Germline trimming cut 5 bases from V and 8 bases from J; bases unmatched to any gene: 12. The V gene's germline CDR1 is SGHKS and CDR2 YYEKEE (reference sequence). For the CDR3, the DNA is TGTGCCAGCAGACTGGTTACAGGGGCAGGGGGCTACACCTTC. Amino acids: CASRLVTGAGGYTF.

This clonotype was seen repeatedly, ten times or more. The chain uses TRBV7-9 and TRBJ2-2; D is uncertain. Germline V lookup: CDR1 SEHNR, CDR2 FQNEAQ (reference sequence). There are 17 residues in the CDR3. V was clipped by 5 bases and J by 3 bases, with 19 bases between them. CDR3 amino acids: CASSPSSVAVYTGELFF. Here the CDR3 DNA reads TGTGCCAGCAGCCCCTCTTCGGTGGCAGTTTACACCGGGGAGCTGTTTTTT.

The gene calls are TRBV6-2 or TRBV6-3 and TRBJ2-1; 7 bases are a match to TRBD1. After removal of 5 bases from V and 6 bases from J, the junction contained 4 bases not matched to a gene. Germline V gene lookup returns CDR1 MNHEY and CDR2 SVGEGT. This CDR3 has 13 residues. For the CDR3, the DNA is TGTGCCAGCAGTGGTCCAGGGGGCAATGAGCAGTTCTTC. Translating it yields CASSGPGGNEQFF.

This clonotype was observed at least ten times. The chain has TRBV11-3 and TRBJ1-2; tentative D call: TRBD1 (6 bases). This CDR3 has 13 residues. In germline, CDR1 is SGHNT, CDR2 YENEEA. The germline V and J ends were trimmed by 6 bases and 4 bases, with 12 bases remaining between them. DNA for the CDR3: TGTGCCAGCAGTTCCACAGGGAGCTATGGCTACACCTTC. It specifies CASSSTGSYGYTF.

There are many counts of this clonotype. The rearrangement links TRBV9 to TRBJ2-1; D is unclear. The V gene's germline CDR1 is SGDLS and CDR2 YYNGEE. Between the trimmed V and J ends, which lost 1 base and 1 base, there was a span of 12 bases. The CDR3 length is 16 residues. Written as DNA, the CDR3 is TGTGCCAGCAGCGTAAGCCCAGGCTATTCCTACAATGAGCAGTTCTTC. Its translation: CASSVSPGYSYNEQFF.

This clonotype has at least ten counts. The DNA for the CDR3 is TGTGCCAGCAGCTTAAGCCCAGAGACCCAGTACTTC. It specifies CASSLSPETQYF. The V and J genes are TRBV7-6 and TRBJ2-5; D unclear. The CDR3 spans 12 residues. V lost 2 bases, J lost 4 bases, and 5 bases lay in between. Germline-derived CDR1 and CDR2 are SGHVS and FNYEAQ.

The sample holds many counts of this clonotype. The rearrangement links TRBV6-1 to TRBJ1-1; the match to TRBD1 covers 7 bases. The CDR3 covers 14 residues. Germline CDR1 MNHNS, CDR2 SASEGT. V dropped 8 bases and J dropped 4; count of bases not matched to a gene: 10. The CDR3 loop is CASGRQAGGTEAFF. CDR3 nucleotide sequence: TGTGCCAGCGGTAGACAAGCAGGGGGCACTGAAGCTTTCTTT.